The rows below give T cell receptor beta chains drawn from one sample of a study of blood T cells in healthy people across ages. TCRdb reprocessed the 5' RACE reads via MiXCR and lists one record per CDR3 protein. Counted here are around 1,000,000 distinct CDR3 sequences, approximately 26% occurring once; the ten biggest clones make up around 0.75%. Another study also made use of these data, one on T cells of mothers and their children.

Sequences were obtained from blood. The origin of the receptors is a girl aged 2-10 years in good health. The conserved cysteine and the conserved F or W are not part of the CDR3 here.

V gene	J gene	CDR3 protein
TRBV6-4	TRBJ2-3	ASSDSGGPTDTQY
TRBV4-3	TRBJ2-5	ASSQDRGAGTETQY
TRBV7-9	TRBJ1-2	ASSLVEGTYYGYT
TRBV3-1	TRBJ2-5	ASSQESAWKTQY
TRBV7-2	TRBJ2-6	ASSLFLGTGANVLT
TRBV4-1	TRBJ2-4	ASSPLDGGGIQY
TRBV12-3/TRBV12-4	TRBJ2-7	ASSRQAERYEQY
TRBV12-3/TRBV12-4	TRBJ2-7	ASSTEPGEQY
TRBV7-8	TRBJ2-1	ASSLAAGVENEQF
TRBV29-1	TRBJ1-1	SVEFDGNTEAF
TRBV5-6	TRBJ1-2	ASSLRQGARYGYT
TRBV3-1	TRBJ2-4	ASSLPGTDKNIQY
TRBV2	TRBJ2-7	ASKGRSNSEQY
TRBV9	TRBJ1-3	ASSVGGQGQGNTIY
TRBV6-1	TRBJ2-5	ASSEGGTGETQY
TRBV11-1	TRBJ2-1	ASSLGLVTEQF
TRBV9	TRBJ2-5	ASSVDQTKGSQY
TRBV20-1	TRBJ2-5	SALRGAQETQY
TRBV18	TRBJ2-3	ASSPGVSDTQY
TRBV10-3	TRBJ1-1	AIGPGQGAEAF
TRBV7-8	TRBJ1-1	ASSSDDRLNTEAF
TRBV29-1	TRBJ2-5	SVEVRGVGSETQY
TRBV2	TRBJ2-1	ASSEVLSASGSYNEQF
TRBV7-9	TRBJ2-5	ASSPDGGLKKETQY
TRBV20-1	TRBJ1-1	SAGPEGRVAF
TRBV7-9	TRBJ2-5	ASSTTSGGSETQY
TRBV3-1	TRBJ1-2	ASSQARSIYNYGYT
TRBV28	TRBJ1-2	ASTHTPGGYGYT
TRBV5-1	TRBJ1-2	ASSLSLQTVAYT
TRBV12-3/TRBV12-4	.	ASDTESPFYEQY
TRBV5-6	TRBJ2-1	ASSWAGTSGWDEQF
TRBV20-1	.	SAREHHYEQY
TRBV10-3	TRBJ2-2	AISRDGGNTGELF
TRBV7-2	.	ASSLGVGYEQY
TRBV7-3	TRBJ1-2	ASSRDGANHGYT
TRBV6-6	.	ASSIGTEGEQF
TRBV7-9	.	ASRWGDEQY
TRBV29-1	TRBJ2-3	SVVGWNTDTQY
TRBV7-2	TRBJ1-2	ASRSSEGLYYGYT